This is a list of T cell receptor beta chains from one sample in a study of technical replicates of blood from four donors. Some clones are missing from TCRdb's copy, which holds only in-frame ones; the method was immunoSEQ multiplex PCR. The table records approximately 78,000 clones, 80% to 95% of them present only once. Sequencing used T cells isolated from PBMCs. The receptors here all came from a human donor in good health. CDR3s include the opening cysteine and the closing phenylalanine or tryptophan. Each record gives: V gene, D gene, J gene, clone size, CDR3 protein, CDR3 DNA. D genes are given only for firm matches. Not every row has a clone size; where given, it reads once, few, many or a size class.

TRBV4-1	.	TRBJ2-1	.	CASSQEKLGAYNEQFF	TGCGCCAGCAGCCAAGAAAAACTGGGGGCGTACAATGAGCAGTTCTTC
TRBV6-5	.	TRBJ1-5	.	CASSYSRGQPQHF	TGTGCCAGCAGTTACTCGAGAGGGCAGCCCCAGCATTTT
TRBV4-3	.	TRBJ2-2	once	CASSQDYRNTGELFF	TGCGCCAGCAGCCAAGATTATCGGAACACCGGGGAGCTGTTTTTT
TRBV4-1	.	TRBJ2-3	.	CASSRTRLGTDTQYF	TGCGCCAGCAGCCGCACTAGACTGGGCACAGATACGCAGTATTTT
TRBV28	TRBD2	TRBJ2-1	.	CASSPSTSPREYNEQFF	TGTGCCAGCAGTCCCTCGACTAGCCCGAGGGAGTACAATGAGCAGTTCTTC
TRBV4-1	.	TRBJ1-1	.	CASSQADTEAFF	TGCGCCAGCAGCCAAGCCGACACTGAAGCTTTCTTT
TRBV11-2	TRBD2	TRBJ2-1	.	CASSFLAGSYNEQFF	TGTGCCAGCAGCTTTCTAGCGGGATCCTACAATGAGCAGTTCTTC
TRBV11-3	.	TRBJ2-7	.	CASRTASSYEQYF	TGTGCCAGCAGGACAGCGAGCTCCTACGAGCAGTACTTC
TRBV6-1	TRBD2	TRBJ2-5	.	CASSERLAGGLLETQYF	TGTGCCAGCAGTGAAAGGCTAGCGGGAGGGCTTCTGGAGACCCAGTACTTC
TRBV30	.	TRBJ1-1	few	CAWRRITVEAFF	TGTGCCTGGAGACGGATTACAGTTGAAGCTTTCTTT
TRBV5-1	TRBD2	TRBJ2-1	.	CASSRGLAGWNNEQFF	TGCGCCAGCAGCAGGGGACTAGCGGGATGGAACAATGAGCAGTTCTTC
TRBV19	.	TRBJ2-1	.	CASSIVGSYNEQFF	TGTGCCAGTAGTATAGTTGGGAGCTACAATGAGCAGTTCTTC
TRBV10-3	TRBD1	TRBJ1-1	.	CATQTGANTEAFF	TGTGCCACGCAAACAGGGGCGAACACTGAAGCTTTCTTT
TRBV7-2	.	TRBJ2-7	.	CASSDTGLSYEQYF	TGTGCCAGCAGCGACACGGGACTTTCCTACGAGCAGTACTTC
TRBV10-3	TRBD1	TRBJ1-1	.	CAISEGTAEAFF	TGTGCCATCAGTGAAGGGACAGCTGAAGCTTTCTTT
TRBV28	.	TRBJ1-2	few	CASSWGGAGRPTF	TGTGCCAGCAGTTGGGGGGGCGCAGGGAGGCCCACCTTC
TRBV30	.	TRBJ2-1	.	CAWSVANEQFF	TGTGCCTGGAGTGTAGCGAATGAGCAGTTCTTC
TRBV28	TRBD1	TRBJ1-4	.	CASSSQGGSEKLFF	TGTGCCAGCAGCTCACAGGGGGGCAGTGAAAAACTGTTTTTT
TRBV5-6	.	TRBJ1-2	.	CASSLPPAATNYGYTF	TGTGCCAGCAGCTTGCCACCCGCGGCGACTAACTATGGCTACACCTTC
TRBV5-4	.	TRBJ2-7	.	CASSLEGEGFYYEQYF	TGTGCCAGCAGCTTGGAGGGGGAGGGATTTTACTACGAGCAGTACTTC
TRBV19	TRBD1	TRBJ1-1	once	CASSMGQGGPGNTEAFF	TGTGCCAGTAGTATGGGACAGGGCGGCCCAGGGAACACTGAAGCTTTCTTT
TRBV18	TRBD1	TRBJ2-6	.	CASSPGTGTISGANVLTF	TGTGCCAGCTCACCAGGGACAGGGACAATCTCTGGGGCCAACGTCCTGACTTTC
TRBV23-1	TRBD2	TRBJ2-7	.	CASFRKRREAPYEQYF	TGCGCCAGCTTCAGGAAGCGGCGGGAGGCCCCCTACGAGCAGTACTTC
TRBV7-2	TRBD2	TRBJ2-1	.	CASSSGLAGGWEQFF	TGTGCCAGCAGCTCGGGACTAGCGGGAGGATGGGAGCAGTTCTTC
TRBV30	.	TRBJ1-1	.	CAWTEFRQGMVEVTEAFF	TGTGCCTGGACGGAATTTCGGCAGGGAATGGTTGAGGTCACTGAAGCTTTCTTT
TRBV19	TRBD1	TRBJ1-2	.	CASSIVGTGELLYGYTF	TGTGCCAGTAGTATAGTGGGGACAGGGGAACTCCTCTATGGCTACACCTTC
TRBV30	TRBD1	TRBJ1-2	.	CAWSAGTGDYGYTF	TGTGCCTGGAGTGCAGGGACAGGGGATTACGGCTACACCTTC
TRBV7-9	.	TRBJ1-3	few	CASSLQDTIYF	TGTGCCAGCAGCTTACAGGACACCATATATTTT
TRBV7-9	TRBD1	TRBJ1-1	.	CASSPTGDTEAFF	TGTGCCAGCAGCCCTACAGGGGACACTGAAGCTTTCTTT
TRBV25-1	.	TRBJ1-1	.	CASSELGQGNTEAFF	TGTGCCAGCAGTGAATTGGGCCAGGGGAACACTGAAGCTTTCTTT
TRBV28	.	TRBJ1-1	.	CASSLLQGVTEAFF	TGTGCCAGCAGTTTATTACAGGGTGTGACTGAAGCTTTCTTT
TRBV25-1	.	TRBJ2-2	.	CASSETTGIRELFF	TGTGCCAGCAGTGAAACCACAGGGATCCGGGAGCTGTTTTTT
TRBV30	.	TRBJ1-1	.	CAWSVGGTEAFF	TGTGCCTGGAGTGTAGGGGGTACTGAAGCTTTCTTT
TRBV19	.	TRBJ2-3	.	CASSNQGLSDTQYF	TGTGCCAGTAGTAATCAGGGATTATCAGATACGCAGTATTTT
TRBV4-1	TRBD2	TRBJ2-7	.	CASSPGGAGAYEQYF	TGCGCCAGCAGCCCCGGCGGAGCGGGAGCCTACGAGCAGTACTTC
TRBV30	TRBD2	TRBJ2-3	.	CAWSESGTSTDTQYF	TGTGCCTGGAGCGAGAGCGGGACTAGCACAGATACGCAGTATTTT
TRBV29-1	TRBD2	TRBJ2-2	.	CSVGGSTTGELFF	TGCAGCGTTGGCGGGAGTACCACCGGGGAGCTGTTTTTT
TRBV5-1	.	TRBJ2-7	.	CASSNGLSGSYEQYF	TGCGCCAGCAGCAACGGACTCTCGGGCTCCTACGAGCAGTACTTC
TRBV7-9	.	TRBJ2-1	.	CASSLAGRSSYNEQFF	TGTGCCAGCAGCTTGGCAGGGCGAAGCTCCTACAATGAGCAGTTCTTC
TRBV12-5	TRBD1	TRBJ2-2	once	CASGWDRGTEGGELFF	TGTGCTAGTGGTTGGGACAGGGGTACAGAGGGCGGGGAGCTGTTTTTT
TRBV27	TRBD1	TRBJ2-7	.	CASSLYQGAYEQYF	TGTGCCAGCAGTTTATATCAGGGGGCCTACGAGCAGTACTTC
TRBV7-3	TRBD2	TRBJ2-5	once	CASSASGSGETQYF	TGTGCCAGCAGCGCTAGCGGGAGTGGCGAGACCCAGTACTTC
TRBV5-1	TRBD1	TRBJ1-3	.	CASSFRTGTPLSGNTIYF	TGCGCCAGCAGCTTTAGGACAGGAACCCCTTTATCTGGAAACACCATATATTTT
TRBV19	.	TRBJ1-5	.	CASIRAGMAEPQHF	TGTGCCAGTATTCGGGCAGGGATGGCGGAGCCCCAGCATTTT
TRBV7-2	.	TRBJ1-1	.	CASSSPGQPNTEAFF	TGTGCCAGCAGCTCACCGGGACAACCAAACACTGAAGCTTTCTTT
TRBV28	TRBD1	TRBJ1-1	.	CASSRHDRANTEAFF	TGTGCCAGCAGTCGGCACGACAGGGCGAACACTGAAGCTTTCTTT
TRBV7-8	.	TRBJ2-2	once	CASSYRTANPGELFF	TGTGCCAGCAGCTACAGAACCGCGAACCCCGGGGAGCTGTTTTTT
TRBV5-6	TRBD2	TRBJ2-5	.	CASSLRKMTSGRRETQYF	TGTGCCAGCAGCCTAAGGAAAATGACTAGCGGGAGGCGGGAGACCCAGTACTTC
TRBV7-8	.	TRBJ1-5	.	CASSLGAFRENQPQHF	TGTGCCAGCAGCTTAGGTGCATTCAGGGAAAATCAGCCCCAGCATTTT
TRBV6-5	TRBD1	TRBJ2-5	.	CASNTGQGQGETQYF	TGTGCCAGCAATACGGGACAGGGACAGGGGGAGACCCAGTACTTC
TRBV6-5	.	TRBJ2-7	.	CASSDPLRPYEQYF	TGTGCCAGCAGTGACCCCCTGAGGCCCTACGAGCAGTACTTC
TRBV13	TRBD2	TRBJ2-1	.	CASSSFSGSGYNEQFF	TGTGCCAGCAGCTCATTTAGCGGGAGCGGCTACAATGAGCAGTTCTTC
TRBV11-3	.	TRBJ2-7	once	CASSPGFGTSYEQYF	TGTGCCAGCAGCCCCGGATTCGGGACATCCTACGAGCAGTACTTC
TRBV4-3	TRBD1	TRBJ1-2	.	CASSQDQQDRGIRGYTF	TGCGCCAGCAGCCAAGATCAACAGGACAGGGGAATAAGGGGCTACACCTTC
TRBV9	.	TRBJ2-7	.	CASSVDGDDYEQYF	TGTGCCAGCAGCGTAGACGGAGACGACTACGAGCAGTACTTC